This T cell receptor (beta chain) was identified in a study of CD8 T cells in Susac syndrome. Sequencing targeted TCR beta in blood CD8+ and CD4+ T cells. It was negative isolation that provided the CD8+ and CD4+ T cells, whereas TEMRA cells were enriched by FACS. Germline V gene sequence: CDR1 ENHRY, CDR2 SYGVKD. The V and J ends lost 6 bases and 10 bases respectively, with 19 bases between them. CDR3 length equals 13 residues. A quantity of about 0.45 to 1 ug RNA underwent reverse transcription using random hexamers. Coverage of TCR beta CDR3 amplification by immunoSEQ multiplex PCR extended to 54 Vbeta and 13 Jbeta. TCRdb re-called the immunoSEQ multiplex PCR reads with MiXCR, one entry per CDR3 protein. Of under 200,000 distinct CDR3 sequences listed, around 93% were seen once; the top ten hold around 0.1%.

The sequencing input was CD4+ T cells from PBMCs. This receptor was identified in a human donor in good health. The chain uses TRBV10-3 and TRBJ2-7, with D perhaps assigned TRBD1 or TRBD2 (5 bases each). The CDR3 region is CAISRDALYGQYF. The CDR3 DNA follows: TGTGCCATCAGCCGGGACGCCCTGTACGGCCAGTACTTC.